This T cell receptor beta chain was sequenced during a study of cytomegalovirus exposure and HLA in healthy donors. Germline V gives CDR1 SGHNT, CDR2 YENEEA. V dropped 5 bases and J dropped 4 bases, with 15 bases sitting between them. The CDR3 has 15 amino acids. The PCR contained 60 Vbeta and 13 Jbeta primers. Data came from immunoSEQ multiplex PCR; TCRdb stores just in-frame clones and leaves some out. There are fewer than 140,000 clones in the sample; about four fifths occur only once, and roughly 6% lies in the top ten. The TCR originated in a woman between 45 and 65 years old in good health and CMV-seropositive. The specimen sequenced was PBMCs. V and J are TRBV11-3 and TRBJ2-1, with TRBD1 as a possible D gene (5 bases). CDR3 region: CASSPRQGAYNEQFF. CDR3 nucleotides: TGTGCCAGCAGCCCCCGCCAGGGTGCGTACAATGAGCAGTTCTTC. Supplemented by reference TRBV11-3 and TRBJ2-1, the full variable domain reads EAGVVQSPRYKIIEKKQPVAFWCNPISGHNTLYWYLQNLGQGPELLIRYENEEAVDDSQLPKDRFSAERLKGVDSTLKIQPAELGDSAVYLCASSPRQGAYNEQFFGPGTRLTVL.